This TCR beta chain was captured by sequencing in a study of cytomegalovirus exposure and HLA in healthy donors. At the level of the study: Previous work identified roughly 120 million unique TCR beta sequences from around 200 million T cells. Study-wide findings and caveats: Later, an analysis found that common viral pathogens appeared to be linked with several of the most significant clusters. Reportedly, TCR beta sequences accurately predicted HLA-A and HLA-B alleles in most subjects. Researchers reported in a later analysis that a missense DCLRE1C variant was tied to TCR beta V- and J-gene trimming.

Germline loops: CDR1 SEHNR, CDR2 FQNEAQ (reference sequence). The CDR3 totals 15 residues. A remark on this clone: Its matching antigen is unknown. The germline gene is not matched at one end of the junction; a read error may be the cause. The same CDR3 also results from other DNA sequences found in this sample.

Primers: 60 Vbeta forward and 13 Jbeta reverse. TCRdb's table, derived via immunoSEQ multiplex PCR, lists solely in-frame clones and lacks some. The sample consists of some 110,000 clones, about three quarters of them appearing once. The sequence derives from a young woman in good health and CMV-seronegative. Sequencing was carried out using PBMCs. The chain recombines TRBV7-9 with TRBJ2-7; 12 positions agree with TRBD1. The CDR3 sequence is CASREGQGAAYEQYF. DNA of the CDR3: TGCGCCAGCAGAGAGGGACAGGGGGCCGCATACGAGCAGTACTTC.